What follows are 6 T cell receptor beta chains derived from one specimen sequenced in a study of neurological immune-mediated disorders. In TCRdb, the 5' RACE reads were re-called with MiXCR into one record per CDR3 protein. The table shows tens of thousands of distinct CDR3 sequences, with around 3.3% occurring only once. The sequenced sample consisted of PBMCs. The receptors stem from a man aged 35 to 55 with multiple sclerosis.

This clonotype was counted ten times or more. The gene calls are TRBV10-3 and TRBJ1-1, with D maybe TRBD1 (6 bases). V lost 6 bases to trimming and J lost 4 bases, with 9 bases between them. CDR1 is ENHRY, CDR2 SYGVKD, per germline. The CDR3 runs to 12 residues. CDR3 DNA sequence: TGTGCCATCAGACGAGGGGGCACTGAAGCTTTCTTT. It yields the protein CAIRRGGTEAFF.

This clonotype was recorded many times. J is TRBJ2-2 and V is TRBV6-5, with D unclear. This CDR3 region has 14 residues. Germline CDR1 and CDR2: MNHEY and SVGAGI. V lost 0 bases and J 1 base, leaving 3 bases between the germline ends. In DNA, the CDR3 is TGTGCCAGCAGTTACTCGGAGAACACCGGGGAGCTGTTTTTT. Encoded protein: CASSYSENTGELFF.

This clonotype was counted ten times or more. CDR3 nucleotides: TGCGCCAGCAGCTTAACCGGGTCCAGCCAAGAGACCCAGTACTTC. It yields the protein CASSLTGSSQETQYF. The J gene is TRBJ2-5, the V gene TRBV5-1; the D is unclear. Trimming left V 2 bases short and J 1 base short, with 12 bases between. Germline V lookup: CDR1 SGHRS, CDR2 YFSETQ. The CDR3 has 15 amino acids.

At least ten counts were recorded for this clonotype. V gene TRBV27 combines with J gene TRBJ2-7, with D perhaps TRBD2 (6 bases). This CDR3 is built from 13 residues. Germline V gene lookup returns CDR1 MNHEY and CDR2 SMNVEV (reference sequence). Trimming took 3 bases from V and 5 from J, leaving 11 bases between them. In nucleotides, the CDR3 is TGTGCCAGCAGTTTTGGGCGGAGGGACGAGCAGTACTTC. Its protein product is CASSFGRRDEQYF.

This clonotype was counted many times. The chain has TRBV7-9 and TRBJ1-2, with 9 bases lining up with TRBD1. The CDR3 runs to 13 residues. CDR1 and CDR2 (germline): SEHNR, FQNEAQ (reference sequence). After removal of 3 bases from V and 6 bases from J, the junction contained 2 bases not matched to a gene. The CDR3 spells CASSLTGGDGYTF. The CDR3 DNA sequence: TGTGCCAGCAGCTTGACAGGGGGGGATGGCTACACCTTC.

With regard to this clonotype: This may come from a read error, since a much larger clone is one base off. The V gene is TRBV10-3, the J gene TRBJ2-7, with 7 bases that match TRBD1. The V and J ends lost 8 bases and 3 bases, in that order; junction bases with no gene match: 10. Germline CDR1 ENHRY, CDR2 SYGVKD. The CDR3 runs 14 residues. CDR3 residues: CAILRGPHSYEQYF. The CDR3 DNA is TGTGCCATCCTGAGGGGGCCCCACAGCTACGAGCAGTACTTC.